These 18 T cell receptor beta chains were all obtained from the same sample, sequenced in a study of cytomegalovirus exposure and HLA in healthy donors. It was with 60 Vbeta and 13 Jbeta primers that the PCR ran. Clones were read by immunoSEQ multiplex PCR, and TCRdb kept only the in-frame ones, dropping some. Here the sample spans about 93,000 clones, under 90% being singletons. The source material was PBMCs. The receptor source for this set is a man aged 50 to 59 in good health and CMV-seronegative.

V and J are TRBV5-4 and TRBJ2-7; 12 bases line up with TRBD2. Germline CDR1 and CDR2: SGHNT and YYREEE (reference sequence). With 0 bases clipped from V and 5 bases from J, the junction kept 3 bases outside the gene matches. The CDR3 length is 15 residues. CDR3 nucleotide sequence: TGTGCCAGCAGCTTGGCGACTAGCGGGAGCGACGAGCAGTACTTC. This encodes CASSLATSGSDEQYF.

The chain combines TRBV28 with TRBJ2-7, with 14 bases aligning to TRBD2. Germline assignment: CDR1 MDHEN and CDR2 SYDVKM. The trim removed 6 bases at V and 0 bases at J, leaving 13 bases unmatched. This CDR3 region has 19 residues. CDR3 sequence reads: CASSSPAGGTSGSSYEQYF. CDR3 nucleotide sequence: TGTGCCAGCAGCTCTCCTGCCGGTGGGACTAGCGGGAGCTCCTACGAGCAGTACTTC.

On this clone: Additional DNA sequences in this sample encode the identical CDR3. V is TRBV18 and J is TRBJ1-5; no firm D call. This CDR3 region has 13 residues. The V gene lost 3 bases and the J gene lost 4 bases, with 7 bases spanning the gap. Germline CDR1 and CDR2: KGHSH and LQKENI. The CDR3 DNA reads TGTGCCAGCTCACCGGGCCTAAATCAGCCCCAGCATTTT. Translating gives CASSPGLNQPQHF.

This sequence joins TRBV2 and TRBJ2-6, with D tentatively TRBD2 (7 bases). The V gene's germline CDR1 is SNHLY and CDR2 FYNNEI. CDR3 length: 15 residues. The V end lost 4 bases, the J end lost 4 bases, and 11 bases lay between the germline ends. The CDR3 reads CASSVGGAGANVLTF. DNA of the CDR3: TGTGCCAGCAGTGTGGGGGGGGCCGGGGCCAACGTCCTGACTTTC.

V and J are TRBV9 and TRBJ2-7; the D gene is possibly TRBD1 (5 bases). The CDR3 spans 13 residues. Germline V CDR1 and CDR2: SGDLS, YYNGEE. V was trimmed by 2 bases and J by 5 bases, leaving 11 bases between them. CDR3 sequence (DNA): TGTGCCAGCAGCGTTTCAGGGTACGACGAGCAGTACTTC. Its protein is CASSVSGYDEQYF.

This chain links TRBV7-2 with TRBJ2-3, with D unclear. Trimming cost V 3 bases and J 4 bases, with 5 bases left between them. CDR1 is SGHTA, CDR2 FQGNSA, per germline. This CDR3 comprises 12 residues. DNA of the CDR3: TGTGCCAGCAGCTTTTCTGCAGATACGCAGTATTTT. Translation gives CASSFSADTQYF.

The chain has TRBV11-2 and TRBJ1-6; 8 bases fit TRBD1. V trimming: 5 bases; J trimming: 11 bases; junction bases outside the gene matches: 5. The CDR3 is 13 residues long. Germline-derived CDR1 and CDR2 are SGHAT and FQNNGV. The CDR3 reads CASSLLTGAPLHF. The DNA of the CDR3 is TGTGCCAGCAGCCTCCTGACAGGGGCACCCCTCCACTTT.

The genes are TRBV6-1 and TRBJ1-3; TRBD1 might be the D (5 bases). CDR3 length: 17 residues. V was shortened by 2 bases and J by 3 bases, with 17 bases between the two germline ends. Germline V gene data show CDR1 as MNHNS and CDR2 as SASEGT. The CDR3 here is CASSEISGALGGNTIYF. The CDR3 DNA reads as TGTGCCAGCAGTGAAATAAGCGGGGCTCTGGGTGGAAACACCATATATTTT.

V gene TRBV11-2 combines with J gene TRBJ2-1; possibly TRBD2 for D (6 bases). CDR1 and CDR2 from the germline V gene are SGHAT and FQNNGV. CDR3 length: 15 residues. The V gene lost 5 bases and the J gene lost 10 bases, with 21 bases spanning the gap. The chain's CDR3 is CASSPPARDSGEQFF. CDR3 nucleotide sequence: TGTGCCAGCAGCCCACCGGCACGGGACTCGGGAGAGCAGTTCTTC.

The rearrangement uses TRBV28 and TRBJ1-2; D is unresolved. Trimming left V 3 bases short and J 4 bases short, with 12 bases between. Germline V gene lookup returns CDR1 MDHEN and CDR2 SYDVKM. The CDR3 is 14 residues long. CDR3 region: CASSFAQNLYGYTF. The CDR3, as DNA: TGTGCCAGCAGTTTTGCACAGAACCTCTATGGCTACACCTTC.

The chain carries TRBV2 and TRBJ2-1; D call uncertain. Trimming stripped 6 bases from V and 0 bases from J, with 6 bases between. Germline CDR1 SNHLY, CDR2 FYNNEI. This CDR3 is 13 amino acids long. CDR3 in amino acids: CASSRSSYNEQFF. The CDR3 nucleotides read TGTGCCAGCAGCCGGAGCTCCTACAATGAGCAGTTCTTC.

The rearrangement uses TRBV18 and TRBJ2-3; D perhaps matches TRBD2 (6 bases). This CDR3 spans 14 amino acids. V shed 6 bases and J shed 3 bases, with 13 bases lying between them. Germline values: CDR1 KGHSH, CDR2 LQKENI. The CDR3 protein is CASSPFSGTDTQYF. CDR3 DNA: TGTGCCAGCTCCCCCTTTAGCGGAACAGATACGCAGTATTTT.

V is TRBV6-5 and J is TRBJ2-5; 8 bases are shared with TRBD2. The CDR3 runs to 15 residues. V lost 4 bases, J lost 2 bases, and 6 bases stayed unmatched. Germline CDR1 MNHEY, CDR2 SVGAGI. This CDR3 reads CASSSSGRSQETQYF. The CDR3 DNA sequence: TGTGCCAGCAGTTCGAGCGGGAGAAGTCAAGAGACCCAGTACTTC.

This clone was counted a few times. The chain employs TRBV6-5 and TRBJ2-1, with TRBD2 as a possible D gene (6 bases). V gave up 4 bases and J gave up 9 bases, with 16 bases separating them. Looked up from germline, CDR1 is MNHEY and CDR2 is SVGAGI. The CDR3 is made up of 14 amino acids. The CDR3 loop reads CASSSGRPGGEQFF. In DNA form, the CDR3 reads TGTGCCAGCAGTTCGGGGCGTCCCGGGGGTGAGCAGTTCTTC.

This clone was seen a few times. The chain recombines TRBV5-5 with TRBJ2-7, with 11 bases lining up with TRBD2. J lost 3 bases, V lost 4 bases, and 9 bases had no gene match. Germline V gene data show CDR1 as SGHKS and CDR2 as YYEKEE (reference sequence). CDR3 length equals 16 residues. The CDR3 region is CASSTDSGRAIYEQYF. For the CDR3, the DNA is TGTGCCAGCAGCACGGATAGCGGGAGGGCCATCTACGAGCAGTACTTC.

Worth noting for this clone: Different DNA sequences within this sample yield the same CDR3. The rearrangement joins TRBV28 to TRBJ2-7, with a weak D call TRBD2 (6 bases). CDR1 and CDR2 from the germline V gene are MDHEN and SYDVKM. This CDR3 has 14 amino acids. The germline V and J ends were trimmed by 2 bases and 0 bases, with 8 bases remaining between them. CDR3 sequence reads: CASSLPGSSYEQYF. The CDR3 DNA is TGTGCCAGCAGTTTACCCGGGAGCTCCTACGAGCAGTACTTC.

The rearrangement links TRBV9 to TRBJ1-5; TRBD1 matches at 8 bases. Trimming took 4 bases from V and 5 from J; bases not matched to a gene: 8. CDR3 size: 15 residues. Per the germline V gene, CDR1 is SGDLS and CDR2 is YYNGEE. CDR3 sequence (DNA): TGTGCCAGCAGCCCATCTGCAGGGGGCTATCAGCCCCAGCATTTT. It is translated as CASSPSAGGYQPQHF.

The V call is TRBV6-1, the J call TRBJ2-5; TRBD1 matches at 7 bases. The CDR3 covers 13 residues. After removal of 4 bases from V and 5 bases from J, the junction contained 4 bases not matched to a gene. CDR1 MNHNS and CDR2 SASEGT come from the germline V gene. The CDR3 bases are TGTGCCAGCAGTGGGGGACAGCGGGAGACCCAGTACTTC. This encodes CASSGGQRETQYF.